The next 6 T cell receptor beta chains were all read from a single sample in a study of shared clonotypes between healthy human individuals. Sequencing was performed with immunoSEQ multiplex PCR; in TCRdb, only in-frame clones are kept and a portion is missing. Altogether about 580,000 clones are present, roughly 98% being singletons, with the ten largest covering 0.3% to 0.35%. CD8 cells regarded as naive lacked CD45RO, were positively chosen for CCR7, and omitted terminally differentiated effector memory CD45RA+ cells. Sequencing used naive CD8+ T cells sorted from blood. The origin of the receptors is a young man in good health.

The rearrangement joins TRBV29-1 to TRBJ1-1; possibly TRBD1 for D (5 bases). The V end lost 4 bases, the J end lost 0 bases, and 9 bases lay between the germline ends. The CDR3 has 13 amino acids. Germline V CDR1 and CDR2: SQVTM, ANQGSEA. The CDR3 nucleotides are TGCAGCGTTGTGGGACGGATGAACACTGAAGCTTTCTTT. Its translation is CSVVGRMNTEAFF.

The rearrangement uses TRBV28 and TRBJ1-3; 9 bases are a match to TRBD1. With 3 bases clipped from V and 1 base from J, the junction kept 10 bases outside the gene matches. The CDR3 totals 18 residues. The germline V gene encodes CDR1 MDHEN and CDR2 SYDVKM. DNA of the CDR3: TGTGCCAGCAGTTTCCGAGGGACAGGGTCCTTATCTGGAAACACCATATATTTT. Translated, it gives CASSFRGTGSLSGNTIYF.

The chain joins TRBV4-2 to TRBJ2-7; TRBD2 matches at 8 bases. This CDR3 has 15 residues. With V trimmed by 4 bases and J by 3 bases, 8 bases remained unmatched. Germline-derived CDR1 and CDR2 are LGHNA and YNFKEQ. The CDR3 DNA reads as TGTGCCAGCAGCCCTTATAGAGCGGGAGTCTACGAGCAGTACTTC. Residues: CASSPYRAGVYEQYF.

The V call is TRBV7-2, the J call TRBJ2-1; maybe TRBD1 (6 bases). Per the germline V gene, CDR1 is SGHTA and CDR2 is FQGNSA. V shed 5 bases and J shed 6 bases, with 20 bases lying between them. This CDR3 spans 16 amino acids. The CDR3 DNA reads as TGTGCCAGCAGCCCCAGCGCACTGCAAGGGGGCAATGAGCAGTTCTTC. This sequence encodes CASSPSALQGGNEQFF.

The chain is built from TRBV27 and TRBJ1-4; a possible D gene is TRBD1 (5 bases). V was trimmed by 2 bases and J by 7 bases, leaving 14 bases between them. Germline V gene data show CDR1 as MNHEY and CDR2 as SMNVEV (reference sequence). This CDR3 spans 15 amino acids. The CDR3 sequence: CASSLVGGLGEKLFF. DNA of the CDR3: TGTGCCAGCAGTTTAGTCGGGGGACTGGGTGAAAAACTGTTTTTT.

The V gene is TRBV11-2, the J gene TRBJ2-3, with TRBD2 matching 10 bases. With V trimmed by 4 bases and J by 5 bases, 6 bases remained unmatched. The CDR3 is made up of 15 amino acids. In germline, CDR1 is SGHAT, CDR2 FQNNGV. The CDR3 loop reads CASSWGAGGGDTQYF. In DNA, the CDR3 is TGTGCCAGCAGCTGGGGAGCGGGAGGGGGAGATACGCAGTATTTT.